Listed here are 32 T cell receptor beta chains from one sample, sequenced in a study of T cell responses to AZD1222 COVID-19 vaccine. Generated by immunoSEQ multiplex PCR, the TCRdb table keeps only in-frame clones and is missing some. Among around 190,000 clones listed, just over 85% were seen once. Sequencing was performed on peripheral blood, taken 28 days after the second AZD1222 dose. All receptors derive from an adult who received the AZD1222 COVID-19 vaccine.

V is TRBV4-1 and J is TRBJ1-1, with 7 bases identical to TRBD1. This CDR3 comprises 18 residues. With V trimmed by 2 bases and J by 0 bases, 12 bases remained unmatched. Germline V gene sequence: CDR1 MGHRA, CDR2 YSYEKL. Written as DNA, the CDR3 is TGCGCCAGCAGCCAACCCTACAGGGGCGGTGTTTTGAACACTGAAGCTTTCTTT. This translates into CASSQPYRGGVLNTEAFF.

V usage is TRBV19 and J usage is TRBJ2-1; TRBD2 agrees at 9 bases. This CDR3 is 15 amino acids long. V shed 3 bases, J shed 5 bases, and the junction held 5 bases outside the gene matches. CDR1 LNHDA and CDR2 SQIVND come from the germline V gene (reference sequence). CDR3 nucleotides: TGTGCCAGTAGTATCCCGGGACTAGCACACAATGAGCAGTTCTTC. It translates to CASSIPGLAHNEQFF.

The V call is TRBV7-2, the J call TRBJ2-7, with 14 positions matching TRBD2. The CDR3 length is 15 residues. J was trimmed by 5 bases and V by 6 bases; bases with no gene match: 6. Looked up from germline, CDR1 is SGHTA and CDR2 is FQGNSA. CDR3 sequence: CASRSGLAGGDEQYF. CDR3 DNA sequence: TGTGCCAGCAGATCTGGACTAGCGGGGGGTGACGAGCAGTACTTC.

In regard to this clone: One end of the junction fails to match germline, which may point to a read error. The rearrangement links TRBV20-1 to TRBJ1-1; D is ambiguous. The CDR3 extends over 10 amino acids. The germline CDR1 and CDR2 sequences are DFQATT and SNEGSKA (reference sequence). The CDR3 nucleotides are TGCAGTGCCAGAGGGTCGGAAGCTTTCTTT. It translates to CSARGSEAFF.

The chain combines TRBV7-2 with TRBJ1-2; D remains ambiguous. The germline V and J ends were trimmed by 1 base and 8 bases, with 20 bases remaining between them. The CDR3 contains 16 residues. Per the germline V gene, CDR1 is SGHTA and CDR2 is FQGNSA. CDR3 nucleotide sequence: TGTGCCAGCAGCTTAGAAGTTGGCAGCCCACAGCACGGCTACACCTTC. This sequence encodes CASSLEVGSPQHGYTF.

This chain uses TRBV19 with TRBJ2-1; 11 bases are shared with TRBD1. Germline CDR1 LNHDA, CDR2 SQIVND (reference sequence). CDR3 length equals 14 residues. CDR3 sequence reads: CASEEDRGRNEQFF. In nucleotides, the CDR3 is TGTGCGTCCGAGGAGGACAGGGGGCGAAATGAGCAGTTCTTC. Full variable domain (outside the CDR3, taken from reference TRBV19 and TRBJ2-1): DGGITQSPKYLFRKEGQNVTLSCEQNLNHDAMYWYRQDPGQGLRLIYYSQIVNDFQKGDIAEGYSVSREKKESFPLTVTSAQKNPTAFYLCASEEDRGRNEQFFGPGTRLTVL.

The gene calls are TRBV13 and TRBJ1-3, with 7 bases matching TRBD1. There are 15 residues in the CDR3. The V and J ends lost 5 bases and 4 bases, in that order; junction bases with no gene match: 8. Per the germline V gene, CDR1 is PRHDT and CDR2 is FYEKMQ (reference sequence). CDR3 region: CASSPQDRAGNTIYF. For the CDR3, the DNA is TGTGCCAGCAGCCCCCAAGACAGGGCAGGAAACACCATATATTTT.

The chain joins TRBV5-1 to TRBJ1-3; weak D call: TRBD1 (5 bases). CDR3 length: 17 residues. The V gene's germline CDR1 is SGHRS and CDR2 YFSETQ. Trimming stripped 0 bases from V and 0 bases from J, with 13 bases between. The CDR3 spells CASSLGPGLDSGNTIYF. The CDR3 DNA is TGCGCCAGCAGCTTGGGACCGGGACTCGACTCTGGAAACACCATATATTTT.

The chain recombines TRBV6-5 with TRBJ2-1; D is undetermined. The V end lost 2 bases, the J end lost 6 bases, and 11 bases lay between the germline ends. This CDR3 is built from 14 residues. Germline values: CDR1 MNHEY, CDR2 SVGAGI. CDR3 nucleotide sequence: TGTGCCAGCAGTTACGATGCGGTGGCCAATGAGCAGTTCTTC. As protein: CASSYDAVANEQFF.

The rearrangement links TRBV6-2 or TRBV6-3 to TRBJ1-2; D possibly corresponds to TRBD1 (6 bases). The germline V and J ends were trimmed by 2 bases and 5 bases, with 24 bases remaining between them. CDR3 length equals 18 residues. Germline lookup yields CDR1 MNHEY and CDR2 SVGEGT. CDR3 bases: TGTGCCAGCAGTTACAAGTCCGAACAGGGCGCTCGACGGTATGGCTACACCTTC. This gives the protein CASSYKSEQGARRYGYTF.

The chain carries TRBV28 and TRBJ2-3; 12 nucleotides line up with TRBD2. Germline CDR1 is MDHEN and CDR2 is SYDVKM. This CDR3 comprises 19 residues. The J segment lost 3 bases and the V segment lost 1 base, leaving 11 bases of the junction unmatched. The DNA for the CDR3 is TGTGCCAGCAGTTTATTCGCCCCCGGACTAGCGGGGCGGACAGATACGCAGTATTTT. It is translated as CASSLFAPGLAGRTDTQYF. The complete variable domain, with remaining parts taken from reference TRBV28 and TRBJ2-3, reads DVKVTQSSRYLVKRTGEKVFLECVQDMDHENMFWYRQDPGLGLRLIYFSYDVKMKEKGDIPEGYSVSREKKERFSLILESASTNQTSMYLCASSLFAPGLAGRTDTQYFGPGTRLTVL.

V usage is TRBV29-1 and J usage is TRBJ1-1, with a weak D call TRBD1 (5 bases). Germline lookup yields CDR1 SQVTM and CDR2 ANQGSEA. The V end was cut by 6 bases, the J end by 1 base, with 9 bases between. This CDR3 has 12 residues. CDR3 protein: CSVAGWNTEAFF. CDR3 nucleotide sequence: TGCAGCGTGGCAGGGTGGAACACTGAAGCTTTCTTT. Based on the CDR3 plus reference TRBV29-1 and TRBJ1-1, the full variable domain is SAVISQKPSRDICQRGTSLTIQCQVDSQVTMMFWYRQQPGQSLTLIATANQGSEATYESGFVIDKFPISRPNLTFSTLTVSNMSPEDSSIYLCSVAGWNTEAFFGQGTRLTVV.

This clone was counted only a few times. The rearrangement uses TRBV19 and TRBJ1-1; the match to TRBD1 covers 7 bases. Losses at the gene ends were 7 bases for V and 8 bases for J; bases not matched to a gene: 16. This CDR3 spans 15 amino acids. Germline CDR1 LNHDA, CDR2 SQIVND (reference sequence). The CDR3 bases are TGTGCCAGTACCAACCAGAACAGGGGACTCAAAGAAGCTTTCTTT. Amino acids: CASTNQNRGLKEAFF.

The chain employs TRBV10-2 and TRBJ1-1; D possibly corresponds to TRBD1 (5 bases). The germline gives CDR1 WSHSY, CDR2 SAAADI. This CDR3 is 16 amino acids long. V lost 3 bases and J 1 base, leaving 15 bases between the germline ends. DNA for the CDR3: TGCGCCAGCAGTGATGTGGCGAGACAGTCGAACACTGAAGCTTTCTTT. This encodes CASSDVARQSNTEAFF.

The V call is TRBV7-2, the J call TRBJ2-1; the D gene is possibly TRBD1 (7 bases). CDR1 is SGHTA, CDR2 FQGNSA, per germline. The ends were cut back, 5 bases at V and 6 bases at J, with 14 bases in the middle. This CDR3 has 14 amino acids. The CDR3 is CASSAGQYPNEQFF. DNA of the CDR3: TGTGCCAGCAGCGCGGGACAGTATCCCAATGAGCAGTTCTTC.

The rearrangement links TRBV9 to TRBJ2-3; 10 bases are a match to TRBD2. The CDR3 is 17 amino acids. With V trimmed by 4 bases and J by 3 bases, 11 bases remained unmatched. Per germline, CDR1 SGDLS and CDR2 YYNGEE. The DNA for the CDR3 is TGTGCCAGCAGCCCCGGGAGCGGGGGGGCAAGGACAGATACGCAGTATTTT. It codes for CASSPGSGGARTDTQYF.

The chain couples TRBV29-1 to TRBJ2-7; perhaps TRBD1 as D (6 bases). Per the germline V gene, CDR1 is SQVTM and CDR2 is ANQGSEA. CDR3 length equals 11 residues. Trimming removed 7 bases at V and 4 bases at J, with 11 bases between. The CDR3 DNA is TGCAGCGCCGGGCAGGGGTACGAGCAGTACTTC. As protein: CSAGQGYEQYF.

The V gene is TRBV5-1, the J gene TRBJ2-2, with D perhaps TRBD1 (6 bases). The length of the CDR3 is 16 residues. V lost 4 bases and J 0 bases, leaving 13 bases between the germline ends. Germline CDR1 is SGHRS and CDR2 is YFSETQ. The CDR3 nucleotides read TGCGCCAGCAGCCGTCAGACAGGTTCGAACACCGGGGAGCTGTTTTTT. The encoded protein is CASSRQTGSNTGELFF.

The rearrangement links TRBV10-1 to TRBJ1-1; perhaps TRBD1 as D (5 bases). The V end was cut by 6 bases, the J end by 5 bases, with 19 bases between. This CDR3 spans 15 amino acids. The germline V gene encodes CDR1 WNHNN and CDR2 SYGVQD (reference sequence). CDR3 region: CASSSGLQGQTEAFF. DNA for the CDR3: TGCGCCAGCAGCTCCGGGCTCCAGGGTCAGACTGAAGCTTTCTTT.

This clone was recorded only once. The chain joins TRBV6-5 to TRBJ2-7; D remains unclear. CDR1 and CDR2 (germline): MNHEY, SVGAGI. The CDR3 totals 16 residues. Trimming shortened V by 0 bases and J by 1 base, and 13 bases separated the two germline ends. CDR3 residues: CASSYSFSGGSYEQYF. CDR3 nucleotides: TGTGCCAGCAGTTACTCGTTTAGTGGTGGGTCCTACGAGCAGTACTTC.

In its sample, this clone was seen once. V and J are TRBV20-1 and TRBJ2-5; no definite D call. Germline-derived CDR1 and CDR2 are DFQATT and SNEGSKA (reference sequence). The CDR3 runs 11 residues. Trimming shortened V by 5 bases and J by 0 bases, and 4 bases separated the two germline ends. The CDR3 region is CSAFDQETQYF. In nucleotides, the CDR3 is TGCAGTGCTTTTGACCAAGAGACCCAGTACTTC.

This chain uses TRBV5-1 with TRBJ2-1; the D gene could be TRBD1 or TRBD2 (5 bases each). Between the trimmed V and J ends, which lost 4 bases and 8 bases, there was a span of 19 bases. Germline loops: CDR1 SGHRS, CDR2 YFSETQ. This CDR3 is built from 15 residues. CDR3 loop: CASSPLVGAEDEQFF. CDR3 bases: TGCGCCAGCAGCCCGTTGGTCGGGGCCGAGGATGAGCAGTTCTTC.

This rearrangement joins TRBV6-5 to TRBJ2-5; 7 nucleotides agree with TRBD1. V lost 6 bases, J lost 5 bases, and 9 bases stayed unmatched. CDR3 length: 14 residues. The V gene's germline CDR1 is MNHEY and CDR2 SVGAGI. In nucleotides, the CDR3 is TGTGCCAGCAGGAGAGGACAGGTTGGGGAGACCCAGTACTTC. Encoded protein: CASRRGQVGETQYF.

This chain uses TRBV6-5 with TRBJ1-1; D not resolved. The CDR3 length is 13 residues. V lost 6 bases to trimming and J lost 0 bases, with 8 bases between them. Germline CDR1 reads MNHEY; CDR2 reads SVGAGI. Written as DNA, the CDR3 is TGTGCCAGCAGCAGGCTCCTGAACACTGAAGCTTTCTTT. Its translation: CASSRLLNTEAFF.

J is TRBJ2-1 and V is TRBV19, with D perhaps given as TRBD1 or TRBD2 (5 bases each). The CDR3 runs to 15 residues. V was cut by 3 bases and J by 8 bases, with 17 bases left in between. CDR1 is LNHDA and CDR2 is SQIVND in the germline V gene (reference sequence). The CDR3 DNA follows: TGTGCCAGTAGTATGGGGCAGGGTGGAGGCGATGAGCAGTTCTTC. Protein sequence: CASSMGQGGGDEQFF.

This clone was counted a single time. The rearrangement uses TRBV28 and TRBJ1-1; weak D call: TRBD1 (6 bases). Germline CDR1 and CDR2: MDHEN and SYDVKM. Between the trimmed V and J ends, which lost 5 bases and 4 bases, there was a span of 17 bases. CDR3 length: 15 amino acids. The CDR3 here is CASSPTQGSGTEAFF. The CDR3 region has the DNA TGTGCCAGCAGTCCGACACAGGGTTCGGGCACTGAAGCTTTCTTT. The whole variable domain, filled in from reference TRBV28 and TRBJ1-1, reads DVKVTQSSRYLVKRTGEKVFLECVQDMDHENMFWYRQDPGLGLRLIYFSYDVKMKEKGDIPEGYSVSREKKERFSLILESASTNQTSMYLCASSPTQGSGTEAFFGQGTRLTVV.

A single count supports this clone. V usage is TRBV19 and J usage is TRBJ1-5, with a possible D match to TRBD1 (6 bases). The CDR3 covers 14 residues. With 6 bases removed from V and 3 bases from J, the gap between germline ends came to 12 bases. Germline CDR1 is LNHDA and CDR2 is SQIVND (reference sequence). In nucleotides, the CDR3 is TGTGCCAGTAGCGACAGGAGTACCAATCAGCCCCAGCATTTT. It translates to CASSDRSTNQPQHF.

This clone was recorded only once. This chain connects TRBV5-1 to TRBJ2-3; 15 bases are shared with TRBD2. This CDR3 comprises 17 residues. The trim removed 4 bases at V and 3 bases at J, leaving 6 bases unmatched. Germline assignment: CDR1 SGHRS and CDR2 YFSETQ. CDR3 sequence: CASSPRTSGGATDTQYF. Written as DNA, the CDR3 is TGCGCCAGCAGCCCGAGGACTAGCGGGGGGGCGACAGATACGCAGTATTTT.

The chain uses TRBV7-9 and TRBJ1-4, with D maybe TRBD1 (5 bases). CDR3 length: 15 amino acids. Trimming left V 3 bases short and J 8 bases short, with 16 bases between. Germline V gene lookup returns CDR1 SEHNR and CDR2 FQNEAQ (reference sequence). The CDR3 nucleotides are TGTGCCAGCAGCTTGGGTCAGGGTGTCGGAGAAAAACTGTTTTTT. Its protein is CASSLGQGVGEKLFF.

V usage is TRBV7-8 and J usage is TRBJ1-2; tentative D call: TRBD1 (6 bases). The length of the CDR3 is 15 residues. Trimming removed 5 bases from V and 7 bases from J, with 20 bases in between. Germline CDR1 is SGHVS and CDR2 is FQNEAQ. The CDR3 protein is CASSPTGQPIRGYTF. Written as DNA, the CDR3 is TGTGCCAGCAGCCCGACGGGACAACCGATTCGTGGCTACACCTTC.

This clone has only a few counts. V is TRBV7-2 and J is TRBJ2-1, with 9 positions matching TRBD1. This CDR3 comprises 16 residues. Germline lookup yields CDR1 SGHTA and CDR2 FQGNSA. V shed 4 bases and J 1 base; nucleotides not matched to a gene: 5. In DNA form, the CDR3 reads TGTGCCAGCAGCTCGAGGACAGGGGCTTCCTACAATGAGCAGTTCTTC. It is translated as CASSSRTGASYNEQFF.

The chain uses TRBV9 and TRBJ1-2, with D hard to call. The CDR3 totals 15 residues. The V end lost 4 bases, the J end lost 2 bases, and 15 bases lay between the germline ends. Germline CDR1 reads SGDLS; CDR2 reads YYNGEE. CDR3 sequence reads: CASSPRTDGNYGYTF. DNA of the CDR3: TGTGCCAGCAGCCCCCGGACCGACGGGAACTATGGCTACACCTTC.